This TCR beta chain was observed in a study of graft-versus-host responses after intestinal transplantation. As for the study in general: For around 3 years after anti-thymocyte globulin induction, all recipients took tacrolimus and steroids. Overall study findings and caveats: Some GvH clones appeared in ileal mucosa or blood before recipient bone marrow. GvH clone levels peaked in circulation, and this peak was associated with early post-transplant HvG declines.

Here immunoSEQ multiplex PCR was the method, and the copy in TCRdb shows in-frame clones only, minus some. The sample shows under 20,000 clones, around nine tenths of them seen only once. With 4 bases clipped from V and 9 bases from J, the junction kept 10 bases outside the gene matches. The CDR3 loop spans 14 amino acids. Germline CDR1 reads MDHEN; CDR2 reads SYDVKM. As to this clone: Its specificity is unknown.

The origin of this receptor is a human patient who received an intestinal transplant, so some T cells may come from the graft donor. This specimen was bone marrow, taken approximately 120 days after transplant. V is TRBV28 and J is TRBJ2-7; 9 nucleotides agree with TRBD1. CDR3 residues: CASSSGTGLWRQYF. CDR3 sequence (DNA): TGTGCCAGCAGTTCCGGGACAGGGCTATGGCGGCAGTACTTC.